This T cell receptor beta chain was recovered during a study of blood T cell repertoires in COVID-19. Study details: Sample material is recorded as cDNA or gDNA derived from T cells, B-cell-depleted T cells, or PBMCs.

How the authors handled the data: Researchers report that nucleated cell counts were estimated from reference gene primer amplification. TCRdb keeps only in-frame clones here, not all; method: immunoSEQ multiplex PCR. The V and J calls and the clone size are those of that table, but D and trimming were determined from the DNA. The sample has about 230,000 clones, 84% seen once; the top ten hold 2% to 2.5%. Trimming at V came to 4 bases and at J to 2 bases, leaving 13 bases not matched to a gene. The CDR3 is 17 amino acids. Germline V gene sequence: CDR1 SGHNT, CDR2 YYREEE (reference sequence). The rearrangement uses TRBV5-4 and TRBJ1-1, with 8 bases identical to TRBD1. The sequence was collected from a man aged 40-49 years who had recovered from COVID-19. Specimen: peripheral blood. Written as DNA, the CDR3 is TGTGCCAGCAGCCCGGGACAGGCGGCAGGTTCAAACACTGAAGCTTTCTTT. Protein: CASSPGQAAGSNTEAFF.